This note documents a single T cell receptor (beta chain) sequence. No antigen is known for it. Donors consisted of healthy bone marrow donors. This sample was included in a study of cytomegalovirus exposure and HLA in healthy donors. Study-wide results and caveats: In a later analysis, DRB1 alleles had the most associated TCRs; HLA-C alleles the fewest. Links to common viral pathogens appeared, in a later analysis, for several of the most significant clusters.

This PCR relied on a set of 60 Vbeta primers and 13 Jbeta primers. The method was immunoSEQ multiplex PCR; TCRdb's version includes in-frame clones alone and lacks a portion of them. The sample features about 39,000 clones, with approximately 3% in its top ten. Germline CDR1 and CDR2: MNHEY and SVGAGI. Trimming took off 2 bases at V and 4 bases at J, with 11 bases between the two ends. The CDR3 has 14 residues. This TCR was recovered from a woman aged 25 to 45 in good health and CMV-seropositive. Specimen: PBMCs. The chain recombines TRBV6-5 with TRBJ1-1; D possibly corresponds to TRBD1 (6 bases). The CDR3 loop is CASSYEGGGTEAFF. The CDR3 DNA reads as TGTGCCAGCAGTTACGAGGGAGGGGGCACTGAAGCTTTCTTT.